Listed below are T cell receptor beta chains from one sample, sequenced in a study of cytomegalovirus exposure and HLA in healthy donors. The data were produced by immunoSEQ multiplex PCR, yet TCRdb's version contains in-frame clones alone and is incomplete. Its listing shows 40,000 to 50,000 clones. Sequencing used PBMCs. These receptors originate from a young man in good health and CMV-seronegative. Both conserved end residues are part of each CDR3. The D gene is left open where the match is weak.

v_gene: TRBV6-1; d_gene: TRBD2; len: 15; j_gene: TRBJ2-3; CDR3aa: CASMRLAGGTDTQYF; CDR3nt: TGTGCCAGCATGAGGCTAGCGGGAGGAACAGATACGCAGTATTTT
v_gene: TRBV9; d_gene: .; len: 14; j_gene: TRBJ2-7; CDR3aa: CASSGDSNSYEQYF; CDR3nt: TGTGCCAGCAGCGGGGACTCCAATTCCTACGAGCAGTACTTC
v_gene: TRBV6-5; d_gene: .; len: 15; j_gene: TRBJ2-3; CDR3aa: CASSYAGGPADTQYF; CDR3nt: TGTGCCAGCAGTTACGCCGGAGGCCCTGCAGATACGCAGTATTTT
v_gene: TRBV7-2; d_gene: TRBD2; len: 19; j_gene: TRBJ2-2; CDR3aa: CASSRTSGRARSYTGELFF; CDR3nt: TGTGCCAGCAGCCGGACTAGCGGGAGGGCCCGATCGTACACCGGGGAGCTGTTTTTT
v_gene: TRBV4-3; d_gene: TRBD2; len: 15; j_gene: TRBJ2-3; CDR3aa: CASSQGGLGTDTQYF; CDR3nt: TGCGCCAGCAGCCAAGGTGGACTAGGCACAGATACGCAGTATTTT
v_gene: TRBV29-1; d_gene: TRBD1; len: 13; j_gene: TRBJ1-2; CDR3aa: CSVDDRGRVGYTF; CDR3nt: TGCAGCGTTGACGACAGGGGGCGGGTAGGCTACACCTTC
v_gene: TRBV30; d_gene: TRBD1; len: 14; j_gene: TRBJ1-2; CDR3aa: CAWSRDSLNYGYTF; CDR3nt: TGTGCCTGGAGCCGGGACAGCCTTAACTATGGCTACACCTTC
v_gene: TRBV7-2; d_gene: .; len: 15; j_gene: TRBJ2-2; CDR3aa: CASSFRGANTGELFF; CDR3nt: TGTGCCAGCAGCTTCAGGGGAGCGAACACCGGGGAGCTGTTTTTT
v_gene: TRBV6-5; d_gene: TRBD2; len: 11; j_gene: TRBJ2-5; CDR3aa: CASTSGGTQYF; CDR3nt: TGTGCCAGCACTAGCGGGGGGACCCAGTACTTC
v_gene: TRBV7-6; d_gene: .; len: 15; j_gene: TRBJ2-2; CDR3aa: CASSLQSGKTGELFF; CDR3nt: TGTGCCAGCAGCTTACAGTCAGGGAAAACCGGGGAGCTGTTTTTT
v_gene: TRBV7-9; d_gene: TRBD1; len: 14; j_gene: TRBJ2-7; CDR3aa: CASSYGTVSYEQYF; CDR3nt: TGTGCCAGCAGCTACGGGACAGTCTCCTACGAGCAGTACTTC
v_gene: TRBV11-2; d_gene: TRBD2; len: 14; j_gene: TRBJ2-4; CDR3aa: CASGGGLAKNIQYF; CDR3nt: TGTGCCAGCGGGGGGGGACTAGCCAAAAACATTCAGTACTTC
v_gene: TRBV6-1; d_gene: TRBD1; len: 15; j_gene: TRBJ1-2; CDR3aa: CASTDPRDRHYGYTF; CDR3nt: TGTGCCAGCACCGACCCCCGGGACAGGCACTATGGCTACACCTTC
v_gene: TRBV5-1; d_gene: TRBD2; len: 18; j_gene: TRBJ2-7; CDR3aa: CASTQWTSGSKSAYEQYF; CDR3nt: TGCGCCAGCACCCAATGGACTAGCGGGAGTAAATCGGCCTACGAGCAGTACTTC
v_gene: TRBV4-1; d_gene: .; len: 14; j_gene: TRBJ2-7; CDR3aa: CASSSNSYAYEQYF; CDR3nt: TGCGCCAGCAGCAGTAACAGCTACGCCTACGAGCAGTACTTC
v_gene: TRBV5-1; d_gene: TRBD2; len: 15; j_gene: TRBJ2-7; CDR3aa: CASSFGLAGRYEQYF; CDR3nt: TGCGCCAGCAGCTTCGGACTAGCGGGACGGTACGAGCAGTACTTC
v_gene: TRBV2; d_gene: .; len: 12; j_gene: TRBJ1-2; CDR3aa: CASSVANYGYTF; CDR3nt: TGTGCCAGCAGTGTAGCTAACTATGGCTACACCTTC
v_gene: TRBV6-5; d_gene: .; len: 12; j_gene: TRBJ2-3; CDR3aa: CASRGQSDTQYF; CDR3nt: TGTGCCAGCAGGGGCCAGTCGGATACGCAGTATTTT
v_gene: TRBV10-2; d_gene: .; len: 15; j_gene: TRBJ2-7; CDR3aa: CASKVFTGPTYEQYF; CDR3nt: TGCGCCAGCAAGGTATTTACAGGGCCTACCTACGAGCAGTACTTC
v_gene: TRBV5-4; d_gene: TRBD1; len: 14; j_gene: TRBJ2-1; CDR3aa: CASSQTGSEDEQFF; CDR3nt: TGTGCCAGCAGCCAGACAGGGTCAGAGGATGAGCAGTTCTTC
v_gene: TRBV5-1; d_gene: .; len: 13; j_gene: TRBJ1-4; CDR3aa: CASRGAPNEKLFF; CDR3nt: TGCGCCAGCAGGGGGGCCCCAAATGAAAAACTGTTTTTT
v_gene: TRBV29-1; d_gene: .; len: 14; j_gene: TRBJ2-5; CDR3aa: CSVEAPGLKETQYF; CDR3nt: TGCAGCGTTGAAGCCCCGGGACTTAAGGAGACCCAGTACTTC
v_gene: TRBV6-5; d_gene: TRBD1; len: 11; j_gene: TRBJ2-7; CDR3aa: CASRRQGEQYF; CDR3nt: TGTGCCAGCAGGCGACAGGGCGAGCAGTACTTC
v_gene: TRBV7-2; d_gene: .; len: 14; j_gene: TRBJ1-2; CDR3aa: CASSRDSTNYGYTF; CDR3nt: TGTGCCAGCAGTCGAGACAGTACAAACTATGGCTACACCTTC
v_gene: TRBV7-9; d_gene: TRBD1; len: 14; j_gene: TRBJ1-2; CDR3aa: CASSWGKGQVGYTF; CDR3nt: TGTGCCAGCAGCTGGGGCAAGGGACAGGTTGGCTACACCTTC
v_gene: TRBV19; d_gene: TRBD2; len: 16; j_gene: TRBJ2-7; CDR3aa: CASSGNSGRASYEQYF; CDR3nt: TGTGCCAGTAGTGGGAATAGCGGGAGGGCGTCCTACGAGCAGTACTTC
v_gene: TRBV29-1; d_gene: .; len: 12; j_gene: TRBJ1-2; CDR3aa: CSVGQGIYGYTF; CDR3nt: TGCAGCGTTGGTCAGGGTATCTATGGCTACACCTTC
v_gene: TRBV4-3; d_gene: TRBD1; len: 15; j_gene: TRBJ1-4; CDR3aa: CASSQGGRGREKLFF; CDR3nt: TGCGCCAGCAGCCAAGGTGGCAGGGGGCGGGAAAAACTGTTTTTT
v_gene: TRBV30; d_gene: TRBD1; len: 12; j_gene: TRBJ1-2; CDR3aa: CAWSGQFNGYTF; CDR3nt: TGTGCCTGGTCGGGACAGTTCAATGGCTACACCTTC
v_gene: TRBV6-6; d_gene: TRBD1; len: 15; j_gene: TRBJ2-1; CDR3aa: CASRVTGGRYNEQFF; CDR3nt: TGTGCCAGCAGGGTCACAGGGGGCAGGTACAATGAGCAGTTCTTC
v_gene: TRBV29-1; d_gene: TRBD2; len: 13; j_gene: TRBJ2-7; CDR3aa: CSGLAGPSNEQYF; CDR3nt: TGCAGCGGACTAGCGGGTCCCTCTAACGAGCAGTACTTC
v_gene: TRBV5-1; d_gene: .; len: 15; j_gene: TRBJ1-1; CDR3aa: CASSLWSGTNTEAFF; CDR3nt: TGCGCCAGCAGCTTGTGGTCAGGGACTAACACTGAAGCTTTCTTT
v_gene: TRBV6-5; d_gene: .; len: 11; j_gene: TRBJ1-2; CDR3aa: CASRQGYGYTF; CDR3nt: TGTGCCAGCCGCCAGGGGTATGGCTACACCTTC
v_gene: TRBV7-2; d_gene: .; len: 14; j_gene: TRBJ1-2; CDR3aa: CASSKQGGAYGYTF; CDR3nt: TGTGCCAGCAGTAAACAGGGCGGAGCGTATGGCTACACCTTC
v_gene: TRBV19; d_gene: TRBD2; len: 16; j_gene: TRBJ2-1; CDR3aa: CASSIEFSGRGNEQFF; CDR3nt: TGTGCCAGTAGTATAGAGTTTAGCGGGAGGGGTAATGAGCAGTTCTTC
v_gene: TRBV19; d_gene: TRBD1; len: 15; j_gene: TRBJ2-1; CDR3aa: CASSPSGDRVNEQFF; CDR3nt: TGTGCCAGTAGTCCCTCCGGAGACAGGGTCAATGAGCAGTTCTTC
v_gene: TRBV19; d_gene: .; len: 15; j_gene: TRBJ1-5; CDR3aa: CASKARAGGNQPQHF; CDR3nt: TGTGCCAGTAAAGCTCGGGCAGGGGGCAATCAGCCCCAGCATTTT
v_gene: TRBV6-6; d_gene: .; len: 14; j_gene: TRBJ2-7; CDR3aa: CASSYSSGSYEQYF; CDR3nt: TGTGCCAGCAGTTACTCGAGCGGGTCCTACGAGCAGTACTTC
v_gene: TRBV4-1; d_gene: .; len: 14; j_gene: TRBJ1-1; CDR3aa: CASSQEGRGTEAFF; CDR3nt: TGCGCCAGCAGCCAAGAAGGACGGGGAACTGAAGCTTTCTTT
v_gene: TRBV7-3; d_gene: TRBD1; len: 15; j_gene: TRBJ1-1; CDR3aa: CASSSDRGRNTEAFF; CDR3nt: TGTGCCAGCAGCTCGGACAGGGGGCGGAACACTGAAGCTTTCTTT
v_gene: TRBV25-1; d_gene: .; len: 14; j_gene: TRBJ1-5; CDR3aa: CASSELTQGQPQHF; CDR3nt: TGTGCCAGCAGTGAATTAACTCAGGGACAGCCCCAGCATTTT
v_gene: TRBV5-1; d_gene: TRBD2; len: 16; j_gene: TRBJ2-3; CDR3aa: CASSLDRLAVTDTQYF; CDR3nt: TGCGCCAGCAGCTTGGATAGACTAGCGGTCACAGATACGCAGTATTTT
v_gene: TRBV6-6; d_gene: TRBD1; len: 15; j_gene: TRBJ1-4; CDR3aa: CASSPSDRVNEKLFF; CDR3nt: TGTGCCAGCAGTCCCTCGGACAGGGTTAATGAAAAACTGTTTTTT
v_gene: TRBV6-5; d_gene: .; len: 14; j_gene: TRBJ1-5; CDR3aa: CASGRPESNQPQHF; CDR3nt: TGTGCCAGCGGGAGGCCAGAGAGCAATCAGCCCCAGCATTTT
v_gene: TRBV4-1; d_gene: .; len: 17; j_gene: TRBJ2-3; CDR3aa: CASSQVSLGQSTDTQYF; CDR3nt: TGCGCCAGCAGCCAAGTTTCCCTTGGACAGAGCACAGATACGCAGTATTTT
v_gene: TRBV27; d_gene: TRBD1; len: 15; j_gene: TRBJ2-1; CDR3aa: CASSYGTGGMYEQFF; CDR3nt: TGTGCCAGCAGTTATGGGACAGGGGGCATGTATGAGCAGTTCTTC
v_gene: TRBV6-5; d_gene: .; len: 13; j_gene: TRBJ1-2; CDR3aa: CASSYSATGGYTF; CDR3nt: TGTGCCAGCAGTTACTCGGCCACGGGAGGCTACACCTTC
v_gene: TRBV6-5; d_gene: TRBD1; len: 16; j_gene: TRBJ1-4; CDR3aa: CASSYRGPGGVEKLFF; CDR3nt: TGTGCCAGCAGTTACCGGGGCCCAGGGGGAGTGGAAAAACTGTTTTTT
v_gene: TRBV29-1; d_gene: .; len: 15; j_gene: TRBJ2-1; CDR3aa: CSVERLLAANNEQFF; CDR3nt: TGCAGCGTTGAAAGGTTGCTAGCAGCTAACAATGAGCAGTTCTTC
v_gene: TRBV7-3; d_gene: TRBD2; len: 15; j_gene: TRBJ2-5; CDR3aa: CASSSSSGGQETQYF; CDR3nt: TGTGCCAGCAGCTCCTCTAGCGGGGGCCAAGAGACCCAGTACTTC
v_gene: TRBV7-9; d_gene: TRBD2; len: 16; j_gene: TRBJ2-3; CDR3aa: CASSRPTSGTTDTQYF; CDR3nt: TGTGCCAGCAGCCGACCGACTAGCGGGACCACAGATACGCAGTATTTT